The clone carrying this T cell receptor beta chain was recorded many times. Aged 18 to 65, the patients had hyperthyroidism that was newly diagnosed and had lasted under 2 months. Initially, at the first diagnosis of hyperthyroidism and before any ophthalmopathy symptoms, blood was sampled. These data belong to a study of T cells in Graves' hyperthyroidism and ophthalmopathy. On the study more broadly: The authors collected peripheral blood at initial diagnosis, before any treatment.

There are 11 residues in the CDR3. CDR1 SQVTM and CDR2 ANQGSEA come from the germline V gene. V gave up 6 bases and J gave up 4 bases, with 7 bases separating them. Amplification yielded TCR beta CDR3 regions, with RNA transcripts as the source. HTBI primers were employed in a first-round RT-PCR of the TCR CDR3. TCRdb called the multiplex PCR reads again in MiXCR, with one record for every CDR3 protein. The sample has approximately 370,000 distinct CDR3 sequences; about 17% are singletons. The clonotype comes from a woman aged 25 to 39 with Graves' hyperthyroidism that later progressed to Graves' ophthalmopathy. The chain couples TRBV29-1 to TRBJ2-1, with D hard to call. Sequencing was performed on blood. CDR3 residues: CSVTDYNEQFF. The CDR3 nucleotides read TGCAGCGTGACTGATTACAATGAGCAGTTCTTC.